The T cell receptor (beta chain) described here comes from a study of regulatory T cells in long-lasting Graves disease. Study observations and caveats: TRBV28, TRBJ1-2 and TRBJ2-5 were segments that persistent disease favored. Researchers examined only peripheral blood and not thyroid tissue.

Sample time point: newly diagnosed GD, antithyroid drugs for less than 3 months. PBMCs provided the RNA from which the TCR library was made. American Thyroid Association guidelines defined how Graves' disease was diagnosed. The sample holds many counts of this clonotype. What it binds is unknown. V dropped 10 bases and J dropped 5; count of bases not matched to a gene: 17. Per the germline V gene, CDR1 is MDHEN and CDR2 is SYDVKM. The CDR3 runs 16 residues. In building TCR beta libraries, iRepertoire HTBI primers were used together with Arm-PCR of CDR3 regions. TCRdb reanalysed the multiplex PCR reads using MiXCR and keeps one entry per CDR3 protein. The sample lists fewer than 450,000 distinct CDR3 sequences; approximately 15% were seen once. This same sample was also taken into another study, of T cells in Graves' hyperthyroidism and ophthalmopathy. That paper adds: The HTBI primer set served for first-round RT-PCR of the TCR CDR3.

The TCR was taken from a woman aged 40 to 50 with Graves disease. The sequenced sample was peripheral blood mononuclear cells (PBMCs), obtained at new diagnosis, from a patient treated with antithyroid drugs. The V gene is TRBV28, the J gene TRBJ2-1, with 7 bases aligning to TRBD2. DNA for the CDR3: TGTGCCACCCTTCCAGCATGGGCTAGCGGCAACAATGAGCAGTTCTTC. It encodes CATLPAWASGNNEQFF.